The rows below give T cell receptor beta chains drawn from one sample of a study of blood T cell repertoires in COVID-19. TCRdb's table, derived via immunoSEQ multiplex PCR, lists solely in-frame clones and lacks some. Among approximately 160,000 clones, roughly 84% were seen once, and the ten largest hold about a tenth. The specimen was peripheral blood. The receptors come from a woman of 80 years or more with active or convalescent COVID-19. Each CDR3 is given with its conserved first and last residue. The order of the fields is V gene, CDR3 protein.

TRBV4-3,CASSQDGTGSYEQYF
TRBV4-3,CASSQDLSNYGYTF
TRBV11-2,CASNSRDTKAFF
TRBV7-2,CASSLGGRGPNQPQHF
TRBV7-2,CASSLVLAVQGEPQHF
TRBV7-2,CASSFTVGGSRGNTIYF
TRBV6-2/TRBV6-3,CASSPLKGGGTEAFF
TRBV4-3,CASSQAGSEAFF
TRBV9,CASSDPGFNSPLHF
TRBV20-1,CSASGTADYGYTF
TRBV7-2,CASSLGPGGVNEQYF
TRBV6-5,CASSSPRGASQPQHF
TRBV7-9,CASSLGDRETEKLFF
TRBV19,CASSGTVNSYEQYF
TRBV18,CASSPGTGRDTQYF
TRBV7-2,CASSLSVGYTF
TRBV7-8,CASSSSGTGGLGYTF